This T cell receptor beta chain was captured by sequencing in a study of T cell changes during pregnancy in multiple sclerosis. Per the germline V gene, CDR1 is SGHTA and CDR2 is FQGTGA. The ends were cut back, 4 bases at V and 2 bases at J, with 14 bases in the middle. This CDR3 has 16 amino acids. The assay was immunoSEQ multiplex PCR, and TCRdb's table has in-frame clones only and misses some. Of 48,000 or so clones in the sample, 88% are singletons; the top ten hold less than 1.5%. The sequenced sample was CD4+ T cells from peripheral blood mononuclear cells, obtained in the second trimester of pregnancy. V gene TRBV7-3 combines with J gene TRBJ2-2; D is possibly TRBD1 (6 bases). The TCR originated in a female donor with multiple sclerosis, enrolled in a pregnancy study. In nucleotides, the CDR3 is TGTGCCAGCAGCTCCAACGGACAGTTAAACACCGGGGAGCTGTTTTTT. Translation gives CASSSNGQLNTGELFF. Full variable domain (outside the CDR3, taken from reference TRBV7-3 and TRBJ2-2): GAGVSQTPSNKVTEKGKYVELRCDPISGHTALYWYRQSLGQGPEFLIYFQGTGAADDSGLPNDRFFAVRPEGSVSTLKIQRTERGDSAVYLCASSSNGQLNTGELFFGEGSRLTVL.